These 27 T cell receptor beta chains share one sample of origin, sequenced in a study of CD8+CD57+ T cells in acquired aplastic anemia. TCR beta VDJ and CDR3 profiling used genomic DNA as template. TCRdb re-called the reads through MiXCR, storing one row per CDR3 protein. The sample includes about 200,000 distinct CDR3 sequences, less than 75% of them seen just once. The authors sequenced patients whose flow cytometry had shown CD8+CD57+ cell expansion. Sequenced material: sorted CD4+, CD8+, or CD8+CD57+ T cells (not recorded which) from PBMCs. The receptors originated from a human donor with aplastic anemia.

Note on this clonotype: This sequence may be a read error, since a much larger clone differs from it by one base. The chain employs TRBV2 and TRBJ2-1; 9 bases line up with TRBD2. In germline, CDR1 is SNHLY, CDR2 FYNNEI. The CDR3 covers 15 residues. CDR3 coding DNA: TGTGCCAGCCAAAAACTAGCGGGCCACTACAATGAGCGGTTCTTC. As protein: CASQKLAGHYNERFF.

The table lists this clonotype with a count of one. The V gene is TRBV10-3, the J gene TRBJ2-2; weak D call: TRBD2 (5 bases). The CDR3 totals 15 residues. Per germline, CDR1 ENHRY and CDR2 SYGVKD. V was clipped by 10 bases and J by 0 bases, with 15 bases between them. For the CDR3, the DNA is TGTGCCAACCCAGGACTCGATGCGAACACCGGGGAGCTGTTTTTT. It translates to CANPGLDANTGELFF.

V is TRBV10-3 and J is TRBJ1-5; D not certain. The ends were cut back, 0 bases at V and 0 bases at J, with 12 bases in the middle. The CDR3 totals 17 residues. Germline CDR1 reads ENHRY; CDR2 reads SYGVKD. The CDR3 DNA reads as TGTGCCATCAGTGAGTCCGTGGCTTACGGTAGCAATCAGCCCCAGCATTTT. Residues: CAISESVAYGSNQPQHF.

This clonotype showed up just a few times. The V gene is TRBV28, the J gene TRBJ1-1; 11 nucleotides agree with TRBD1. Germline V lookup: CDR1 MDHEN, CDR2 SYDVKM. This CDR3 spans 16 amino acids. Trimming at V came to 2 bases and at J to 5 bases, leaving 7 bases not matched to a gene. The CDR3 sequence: CASSLRTGGAGTEAFF. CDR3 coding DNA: TGTGCCAGCAGTTTAAGGACAGGGGGCGCGGGGACTGAAGCTTTCTTT.

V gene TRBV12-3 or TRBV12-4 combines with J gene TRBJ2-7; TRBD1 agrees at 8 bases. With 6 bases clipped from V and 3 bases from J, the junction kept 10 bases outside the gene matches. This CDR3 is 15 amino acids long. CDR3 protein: CASREGQAGIYEQYF. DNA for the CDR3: TGTGCCAGCAGGGAGGGACAGGCTGGCATCTACGAGCAGTACTTC.

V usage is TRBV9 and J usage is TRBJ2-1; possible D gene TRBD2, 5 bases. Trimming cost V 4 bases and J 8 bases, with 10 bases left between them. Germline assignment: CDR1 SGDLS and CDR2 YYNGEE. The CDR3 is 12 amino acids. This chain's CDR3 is CASSLTRDEQFF. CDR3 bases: TGTGCCAGCAGCTTGACGAGGGATGAGCAGTTCTTC. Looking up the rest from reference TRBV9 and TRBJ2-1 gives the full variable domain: DSGVTQTPKHLITATGQRVTLRCSPRSGDLSVYWYQQSLDQGLQFLIQYYNGEERAKGNILERFSAQQFPDLHSELNLSSLELGDSALYFCASSLTRDEQFFGPGTRLTVL.

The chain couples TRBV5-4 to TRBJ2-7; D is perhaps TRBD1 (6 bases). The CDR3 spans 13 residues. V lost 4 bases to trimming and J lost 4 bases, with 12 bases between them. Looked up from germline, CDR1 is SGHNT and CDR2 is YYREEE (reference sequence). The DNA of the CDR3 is TGTGCCAGCAGCCCCAACAGGGCTTACGAGCAGTACTTC. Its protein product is CASSPNRAYEQYF.

CDR3 in amino acids: CSARRIHTEAFF. The DNA for the CDR3 is TGCAGTGCTAGAAGGATCCACACTGAAGCTTTCTTT. V is TRBV20-1 and J is TRBJ1-1; D is uncertain. The V gene's germline CDR1 is DFQATT and CDR2 SNEGSKA (reference sequence). This CDR3 has 12 residues. Trimming took off 2 bases at V and 3 bases at J, with 7 bases between the two ends.

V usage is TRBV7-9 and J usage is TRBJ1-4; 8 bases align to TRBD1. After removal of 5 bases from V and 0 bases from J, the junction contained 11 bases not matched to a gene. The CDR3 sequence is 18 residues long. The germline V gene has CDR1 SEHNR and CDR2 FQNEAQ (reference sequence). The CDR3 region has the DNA TGTGCCAGCAGCGAAGGTACAGGGGGTCTAGCAACTAATGAAAAACTGTTTTTT. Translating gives CASSEGTGGLATNEKLFF. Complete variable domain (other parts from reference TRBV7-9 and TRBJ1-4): DTGVSQNPRHKITKRGQNVTFRCDPISEHNRLYWYRQTLGQGPEFLTYFQNEAQLEKSRLLSDRFSAERPKGSFSTLEIQRTEQGDSAMYLCASSEGTGGLATNEKLFFGSGTQLSVL.

The DNA for the CDR3 is TGCAGTGCTAGTGATTCGGGCGGCTCCAAAAACATTCAGTACTTC. The encoded protein is CSASDSGGSKNIQYF. The gene calls are TRBV20-1 and TRBJ2-4; no definite D call. The CDR3 runs to 15 residues. V was pared by 3 bases and J by 2 bases, with 14 bases between. From germline, CDR1 is DFQATT and CDR2 SNEGSKA (reference sequence).

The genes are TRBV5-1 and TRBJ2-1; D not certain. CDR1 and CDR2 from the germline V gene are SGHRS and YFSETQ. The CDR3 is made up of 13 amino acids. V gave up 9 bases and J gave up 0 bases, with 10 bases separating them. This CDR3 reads CATAVSSYNEQFF. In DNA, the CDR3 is TGCGCCACCGCGGTGAGCTCCTACAATGAGCAGTTCTTC.

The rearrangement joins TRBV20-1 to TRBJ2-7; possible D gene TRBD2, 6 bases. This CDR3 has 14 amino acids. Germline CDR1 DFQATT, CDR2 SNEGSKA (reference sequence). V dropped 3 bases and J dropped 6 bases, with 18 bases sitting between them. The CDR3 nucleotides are TGCAGTGCTAGTGAGGGAGGCCCGGTCGTCGAGCAGTACTTC. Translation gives CSASEGGPVVEQYF.

The CDR3 sequence: CSARDNRGFYNSPLHF. The CDR3, as DNA: TGCAGTGCTAGAGATAACAGGGGATTTTATAATTCACCCCTCCACTTT. The chain couples TRBV20-1 to TRBJ1-6; 7 bases align to TRBD1. Losses at the gene ends were 0 bases for V and 4 bases for J; bases not matched to a gene: 6. The CDR3 length is 16 residues. The germline CDR1 and CDR2 sequences are DFQATT and SNEGSKA (reference sequence).

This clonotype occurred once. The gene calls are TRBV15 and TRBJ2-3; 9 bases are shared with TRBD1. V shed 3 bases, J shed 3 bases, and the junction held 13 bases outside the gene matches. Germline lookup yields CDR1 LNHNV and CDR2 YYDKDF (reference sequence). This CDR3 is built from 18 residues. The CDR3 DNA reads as TGTGCCACCAGCAGCTCCAGGTCGGGACAGGGCAGGACAGATACGCAGTATTTT. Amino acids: CATSSSRSGQGRTDTQYF.

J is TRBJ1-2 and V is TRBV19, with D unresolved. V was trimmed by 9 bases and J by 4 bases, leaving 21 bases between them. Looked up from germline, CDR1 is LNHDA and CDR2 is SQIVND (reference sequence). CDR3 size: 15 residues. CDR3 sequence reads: CASSQDGDGFYGYTF. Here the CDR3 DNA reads TGTGCCAGCAGCCAAGACGGAGACGGCTTCTATGGCTACACCTTC.

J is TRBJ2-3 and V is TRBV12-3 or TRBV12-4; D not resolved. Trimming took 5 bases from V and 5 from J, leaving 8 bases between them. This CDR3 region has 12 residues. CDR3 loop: CASSAKIDTQYF. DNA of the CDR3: TGTGCCAGCAGTGCGAAGATAGATACGCAGTATTTT.

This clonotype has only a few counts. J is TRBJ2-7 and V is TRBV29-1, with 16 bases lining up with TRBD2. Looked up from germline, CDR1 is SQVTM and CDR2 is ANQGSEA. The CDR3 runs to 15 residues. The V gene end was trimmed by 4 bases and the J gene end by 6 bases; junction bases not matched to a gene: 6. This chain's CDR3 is CSVGGTSGRAREQYF. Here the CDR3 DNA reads TGCAGCGTTGGAGGGACTAGCGGGAGGGCCCGCGAGCAGTACTTC.

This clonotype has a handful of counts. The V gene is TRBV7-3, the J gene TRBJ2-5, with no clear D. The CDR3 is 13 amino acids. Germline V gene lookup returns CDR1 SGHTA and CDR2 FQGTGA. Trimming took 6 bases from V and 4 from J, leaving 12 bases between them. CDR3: CASSSQWGETQYF. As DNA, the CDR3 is TGTGCCAGCAGTTCACAGTGGGGAGAGACCCAGTACTTC.

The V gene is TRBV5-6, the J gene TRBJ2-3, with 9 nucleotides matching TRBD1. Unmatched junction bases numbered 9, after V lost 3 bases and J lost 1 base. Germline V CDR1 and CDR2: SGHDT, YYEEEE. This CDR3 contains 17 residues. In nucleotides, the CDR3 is TGTGCCAGCAGCTCCCGGACAGGGGTTTTTGGCACAGATACGCAGTATTTT. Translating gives CASSSRTGVFGTDTQYF.

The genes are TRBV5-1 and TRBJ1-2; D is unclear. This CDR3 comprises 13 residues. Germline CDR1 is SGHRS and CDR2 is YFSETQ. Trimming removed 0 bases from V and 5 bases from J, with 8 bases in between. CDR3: CASSLAEAYGYTF. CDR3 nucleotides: TGCGCCAGCAGCTTGGCCGAGGCATATGGCTACACCTTC. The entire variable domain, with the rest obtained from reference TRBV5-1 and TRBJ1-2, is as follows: KAGVTQTPRYLIKTRGQQVTLSCSPISGHRSVSWYQQTPGQGLQFLFEYFSETQRNKGNFPGRFSGRQFSNSRSEMNVSTLELGDSALYLCASSLAEAYGYTFGSGTRLTVV.

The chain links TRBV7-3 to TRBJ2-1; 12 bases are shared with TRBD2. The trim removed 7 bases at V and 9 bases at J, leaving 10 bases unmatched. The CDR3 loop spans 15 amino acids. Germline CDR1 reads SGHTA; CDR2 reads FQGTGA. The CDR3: CASNRLAGVRGEQFF. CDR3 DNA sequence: TGTGCCAGCAACCGACTAGCGGGAGTTCGTGGTGAGCAGTTCTTC.

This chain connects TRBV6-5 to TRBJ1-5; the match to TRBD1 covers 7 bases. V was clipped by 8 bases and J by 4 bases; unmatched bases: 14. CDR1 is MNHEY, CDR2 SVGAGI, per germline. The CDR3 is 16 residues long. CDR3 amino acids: CASGGDHGTANQPQHF. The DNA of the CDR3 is TGTGCCAGCGGAGGGGACCATGGGACAGCGAATCAGCCCCAGCATTTT.

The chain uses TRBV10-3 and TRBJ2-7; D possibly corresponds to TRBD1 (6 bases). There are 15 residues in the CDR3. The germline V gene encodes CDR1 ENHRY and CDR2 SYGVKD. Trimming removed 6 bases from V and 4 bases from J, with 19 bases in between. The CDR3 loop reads CAISYEAGVSYEQYF. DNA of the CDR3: TGTGCCATCAGCTATGAAGCAGGGGTTTCTTACGAGCAGTACTTC.

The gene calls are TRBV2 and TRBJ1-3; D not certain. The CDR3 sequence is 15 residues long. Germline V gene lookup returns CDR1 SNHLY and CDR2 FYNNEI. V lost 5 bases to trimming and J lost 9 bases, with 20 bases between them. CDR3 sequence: CASSRTSIPESTIYF. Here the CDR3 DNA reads TGTGCCAGCAGTCGCACCAGTATACCGGAGAGCACCATATATTTT.

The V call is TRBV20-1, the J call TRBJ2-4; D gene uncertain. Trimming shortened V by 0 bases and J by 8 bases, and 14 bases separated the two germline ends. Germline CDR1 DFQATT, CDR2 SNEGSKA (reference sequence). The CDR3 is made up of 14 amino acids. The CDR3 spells CSARDRQYGYIQYF. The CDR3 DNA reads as TGCAGTGCTAGAGATCGGCAGTACGGGTACATTCAGTACTTC.

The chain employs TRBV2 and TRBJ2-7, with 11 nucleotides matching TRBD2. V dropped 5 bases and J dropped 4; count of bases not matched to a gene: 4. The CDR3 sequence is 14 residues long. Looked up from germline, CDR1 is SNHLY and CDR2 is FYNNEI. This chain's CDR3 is CASSLTSGIYEQYF. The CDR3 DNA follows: TGTGCCAGCAGTCTGACTAGCGGGATATACGAGCAGTACTTC.

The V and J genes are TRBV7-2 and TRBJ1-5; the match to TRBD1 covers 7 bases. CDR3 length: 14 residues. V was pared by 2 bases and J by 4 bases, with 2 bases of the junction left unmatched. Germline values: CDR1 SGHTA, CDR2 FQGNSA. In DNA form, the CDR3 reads TGTGCCAGCAGCTTAAAACAGGGGAATCAGCCCCAGCATTTT. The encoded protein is CASSLKQGNQPQHF.